The 29 T cell receptor beta chains presented below share a single source sample, sequenced in a study of molecular identifiers for immune sequencing clone quantification. TCRdb reprocessed the PCR reads with MiXCR, giving one entry per CDR3 protein. The data hold around 300,000 distinct CDR3 sequences, with roughly 24% observed a single time. Sequenced: naive CD8+ T cells from blood, with Jurkat cell RNA spiked in. Subset in this sample: FACS-sorted CD8+CD4-CCR7+CD45RA+ naive T cells. All receptors come from a human donor in good health. Some libraries in this study had Jurkat cell RNA spiked in.

This clonotype was counted ten times or more. This rearrangement joins TRBV7-2 to TRBJ2-3; 8 bases line up with TRBD2. CDR1 and CDR2 (germline): SGHTA, FQGNSA. V shed 1 base, J shed 0 bases, and the junction held 3 bases outside the gene matches. The CDR3 is 16 amino acids. CDR3 in DNA: TGTGCCAGCAGCTTAGTTGGCGGGGGGAGCACAGATACGCAGTATTTT. Amino acid sequence: CASSLVGGGSTDTQYF. The full variable domain, in which reference TRBV7-2 and TRBJ2-3 provide the parts outside the CDR3, is GAGVSQSPSNKVTEKGKDVELRCDPISGHTALYWYRQSLGQGLEFLIYFQGNSAPDKSGLPSDRFSAERTGGSVSTLTIQRTQQEDSAVYLCASSLVGGGSTDTQYFGPGTRLTVL.

The V gene is TRBV5-1, the J gene TRBJ2-7; 7 bases are shared with TRBD2. J was trimmed by 5 bases and V by 4 bases; bases with no gene match: 9. The CDR3 has 14 residues. Germline V gene sequence: CDR1 SGHRS, CDR2 YFSETQ. DNA for the CDR3: TGCGCCAGCAGCAGGGAGGGACGATCGGACGAGCAGTACTTC. It translates to CASSREGRSDEQYF.

This clonotype was detected ten times or more. The junction and the germline gene differ at one end; a read error may be behind it. J is TRBJ2-7 and V is TRBV10-3; perhaps TRBD2 as D (5 bases). In germline, CDR1 is ENHRY, CDR2 SYGVKD. The CDR3 is 11 amino acids. CDR3 loop: CAINEGNEQYF. The CDR3, as DNA: TGTGCCATCAATGAGGGTAACGAGCAGTACTTC.

The J gene is TRBJ2-7, the V gene TRBV21-1; the D call in the table, TRBD2, was not verified against the DNA. TRBV21-1 constitutes a pseudogene. The CDR3 loop spans 18 amino acids. For the CDR3, the DNA is TGTGCCAGCAGCCCTCGAGGGGGGGGGACTAGCGGGACCTACGCGCAGTACTTC. Translating gives CASSPRGGGTSGTYAQYF.

This clonotype was seen a few times. V and J are TRBV28 and TRBJ2-7, with 9 bases matching TRBD1. Germline V gene lookup returns CDR1 MDHEN and CDR2 SYDVKM. J was trimmed by 6 bases and V by 2 bases; bases with no gene match: 8. The CDR3 consists of 15 residues. CDR3 DNA sequence: TGTGCCAGCAGTTTACTGATGACAGGGGGTGGCGAGCAGTACTTC. It translates to CASSLLMTGGGEQYF. The full variable domain, its missing parts supplied by reference TRBV28 and TRBJ2-7, is DVKVTQSSRYLVKRTGEKVFLECVQDMDHENMFWYRQDPGLGLRLIYFSYDVKMKEKGDIPEGYSVSREKKERFSLILESASTNQTSMYLCASSLLMTGGGEQYFGPGTRLTVT.

With respect to this clonotype: The CDR3 does not end in the conserved phenylalanine or tryptophan, so this is likely a read error. The chain carries TRBV14 and TRBJ1-6, with D possibly being TRBD1 (6 bases). CDR1 is SGHDN, CDR2 FVKESK, per germline. There are 15 residues in the CDR3. V was trimmed by 3 bases and J by 6 bases, leaving 12 bases between them. CDR3 DNA sequence: TGTGCCAGCAGCCACGTAACAGGGTTTAATTCACCCCTCCACCTT. Protein product: CASSHVTGFNSPLHL.

This clonotype was observed a handful of times. This chain joins TRBV12-3 or TRBV12-4 and TRBJ2-7; 10 bases fit TRBD2. There are 17 residues in the CDR3. The V and J ends lost 2 bases and 5 bases, in that order; junction bases with no gene match: 12. Here the CDR3 DNA reads TGTGCCAGCAGTTTACGGGGGCTAGCGGGAGAGGTGCACGAGCAGTACTTC. Amino acid sequence: CASSLRGLAGEVHEQYF.

This clonotype was found once. Mismatch with germline at one junction end may stem from a read error. V gene TRBV4-1 combines with J gene TRBJ2-7, with D maybe TRBD2 (5 bases). There are 14 residues in the CDR3. In germline, CDR1 is MGHRA, CDR2 YSYEKL. The CDR3 loop is CARSPWTGDYEQYF. In nucleotides, the CDR3 is TGCGCCCGCAGCCCATGGACCGGGGACTACGAGCAGTACTTC.

This clonotype came up many times. The chain links TRBV5-6 to TRBJ2-2; D remains ambiguous. This CDR3 has 16 residues. With 0 bases removed from V and 0 bases from J, the gap between germline ends came to 9 bases. Looked up from germline, CDR1 is SGHDT and CDR2 is YYEEEE. The CDR3 loop reads CASSLEVRPNTGELFF. DNA of the CDR3: TGTGCCAGCAGCTTGGAGGTCAGGCCGAACACCGGGGAGCTGTTTTTT.

The rearrangement uses TRBV28 and TRBJ2-7, with D possibly TRBD1 on 6 matching bases. V lost 5 bases to trimming and J lost 5 bases, with 16 bases between them. The length of the CDR3 is 14 residues. The germline gives CDR1 MDHEN, CDR2 SYDVKM. This CDR3 is CASSPTGMGNEQYF. The DNA for the CDR3 is TGTGCCAGCAGTCCCACAGGGATGGGGAACGAGCAGTACTTC.

This clonotype was picked up a small number of times. This sequence joins TRBV7-2 and TRBJ1-1; D gene uncertain. CDR1 is SGHTA, CDR2 FQGNSA, per germline. The CDR3 runs to 16 residues. The V end was cut by 1 base, the J end by 4 bases, with 16 bases between. The CDR3 DNA sequence: TGTGCCAGCAGCTTAGTTCCCTGGGAAGGTGGCACTGAAGCTTTCTTT. Translated, it gives CASSLVPWEGGTEAFF.

V usage is TRBV5-1 and J usage is TRBJ2-5; the D is unclear. Trimming removed 0 bases from V and 0 bases from J, with 9 bases in between. Germline CDR1 is SGHRS and CDR2 is YFSETQ. This CDR3 has 15 residues. CDR3 DNA sequence: TGCGCCAGCAGCTTGGATGGCGCGGACCAAGAGACCCAGTACTTC. Its protein is CASSLDGADQETQYF.

This clonotype was seen only a few times. The chain joins TRBV4-1 to TRBJ2-5, with 12 nucleotides matching TRBD2. CDR1 is MGHRA and CDR2 is YSYEKL in the germline V gene. V trimming: 0 bases; J trimming: 3 bases; junction bases outside the gene matches: 2. The CDR3 totals 16 residues. The CDR3 sequence: CASSQEASGGEETQYF. CDR3 in DNA: TGCGCCAGCAGCCAAGAGGCTAGCGGGGGGGAAGAGACCCAGTACTTC.

On this clonotype: A clone one base away is much larger, so this may be a read error. The V call is TRBV29-1, the J call TRBJ1-2, with D tentatively TRBD1 (6 bases). The CDR3 spans 13 residues. The germline V gene encodes CDR1 SQVTM and CDR2 ANQGSEA. The CDR3 DNA sequence: TGCAGCGTTATACACAGGGAGGACTATGGCTACGCCTTC. The encoded protein is CSVIHREDYGYAF.

There are many counts of this clonotype. The chain combines TRBV4-3 with TRBJ2-7; D gene uncertain. Germline lookup yields CDR1 LGHNA and CDR2 YSLEER. Trimming removed 0 bases from V and 2 bases from J, with 8 bases in between. This CDR3 has 14 amino acids. CDR3 DNA: TGCGCCAGCAGCCAAGATGTTGGACCCTACGAGCAGTACTTC. It codes for CASSQDVGPYEQYF.

Details on this clonotype: This sequence may be a read error, since a much larger clone differs from it by one base. The chain carries TRBV7-2 and TRBJ2-3; D is possibly TRBD2 (6 bases). The CDR3 is 14 amino acids. Germline CDR1 is SGHTA and CDR2 is FQGNSA. The DNA for the CDR3 is TGTGCCAGCAGCTCCCTCGGGAGCACAGATACGCAGTGTTTT. Translating gives CASSSLGSTDTQCF.

As regards this clonotype: This clone may be a read error of a much larger clone one base away. The chain has TRBV28 and TRBJ1-1, with TRBD1 matching 7 bases. Unmatched junction bases numbered 7, after V lost 4 bases and J lost 5 bases. The CDR3 is 14 amino acids. The V gene's germline CDR1 is MDHEN and CDR2 SYDVKM. The CDR3 coding sequence is TGTGCCAGCAGTTACAGGGGAATGAGGACTGAAGCTTTCTTT. Residues: CASSYRGMRTEAFF.

A few counts support this clonotype. The chain couples TRBV27 to TRBJ2-7, with D hard to call. Trimming removed 8 bases from V and 3 bases from J, with 5 bases in between. The CDR3 covers 10 residues. CDR1 MNHEY and CDR2 SMNVEV come from the germline V gene (reference sequence). DNA for the CDR3: TGTGCCAGCGGAGTCTACGAGCAGTACTTC. Amino acid sequence: CASGVYEQYF.

This clonotype was picked up a small number of times. V is TRBV20-1 and J is TRBJ1-1; no definite D call. V lost 0 bases and J lost 3, with 17 bases in between. CDR3 length equals 16 residues. CDR1 is DFQATT and CDR2 is SNEGSKA in the germline V gene (reference sequence). CDR3 residues: CSAREAYRGLDTEAFF. CDR3 bases: TGCAGTGCTAGAGAAGCCTACCGAGGGCTAGACACTGAAGCTTTCTTT.

This chain uses TRBV7-9 with TRBJ1-2; 8 bases agree with TRBD1. V lost 1 base, J lost 3 bases, and 4 bases stayed unmatched. CDR1 is SEHNR and CDR2 is FQNEAQ in the germline V gene (reference sequence). The CDR3 totals 15 residues. The CDR3 nucleotides read TGTGCCAGCAGCTTAGGCTTACAGGGGGACTATGGCTACACCTTC. Translating gives CASSLGLQGDYGYTF.

The V and J genes are TRBV7-9 and TRBJ1-2, with D unclear. With 5 bases removed from V and 7 bases from J, the gap between germline ends came to 14 bases. There are 13 residues in the CDR3. The germline gives CDR1 SEHNR, CDR2 FQNEAQ (reference sequence). This CDR3 is CASSPILGAGYTF. Here the CDR3 DNA reads TGTGCCAGCAGCCCTATTTTGGGTGCTGGCTACACCTTC.

This clonotype has at least ten counts. The J gene is TRBJ2-3, the V gene TRBV20-1; tentatively, D is TRBD2 (5 bases). Germline V gives CDR1 DFQATT, CDR2 SNEGSKA (reference sequence). The CDR3 length is 14 residues. Trimming shortened V by 4 bases and J by 1 base, and 12 bases separated the two germline ends. The CDR3 spells CSATEAGRTDTQYF. CDR3 coding DNA: TGCAGTGCTACCGAGGCGGGCCGCACAGATACGCAGTATTTT.

This chain uses TRBV30 with TRBJ2-1, with 13 bases identical to TRBD2. With V trimmed by 2 bases and J by 8 bases, 3 bases remained unmatched. The germline V gene encodes CDR1 GTSNPN and CDR2 SVGIG (reference sequence). CDR3 size: 14 residues. In DNA, the CDR3 is TGTGCCTGGAGTTGGACTAGCGGGAGCGATGAGCAGTTCTTC. This gives the protein CAWSWTSGSDEQFF. The full variable domain, its missing parts supplied by reference TRBV30 and TRBJ2-1, is SQTIHQWPATLVQPVGSPLSLECTVEGTSNPNLYWYRQAAGRGLQLLFYSVGIGQISSEVPQNLSASRPQDRQFILSSKKLLLSDSGFYLCAWSWTSGSDEQFFGPGTRLTVL.

This clonotype was detected a few times. V gene TRBV4-3 combines with J gene TRBJ1-5; the match to TRBD1 covers 8 bases. This CDR3 spans 15 amino acids. Germline V gene lookup returns CDR1 LGHNA and CDR2 YSLEER. V dropped 2 bases and J dropped 2; count of bases not matched to a gene: 2. The CDR3 sequence: CASSQSTGGNQPQHF. CDR3 coding DNA: TGCGCCAGCAGCCAATCGACAGGGGGCAATCAGCCCCAGCATTTT.

This clonotype was observed many times. The chain combines TRBV6-2 or TRBV6-3 with TRBJ2-2; D unresolved. Trimming removed 4 bases from V and 2 bases from J, with 5 bases in between. Germline assignment: CDR1 MNHEY and CDR2 SVGEGT. There are 13 residues in the CDR3. CDR3 amino acids: CASSFINTGELFF. CDR3 in DNA: TGTGCCAGCAGTTTTATTAACACCGGGGAGCTGTTTTTT.

For this clonotype: This may come from a read error, since a much larger clone is one base off. The chain recombines TRBV7-8 with TRBJ1-2; 10 bases are shared with TRBD1. Germline V CDR1 and CDR2: SGHVS, FQNEAQ. The length of the CDR3 is 14 residues. The CDR3 bases are TGTGCCGGCAGCCCCGGACAGGGGGTCCTAGGCTACACCTTC. This codes for CAGSPGQGVLGYTF.

This clonotype occurred a few times. This CDR3 is missing its conserved last phenylalanine or tryptophan, likely due to a read error. This chain connects TRBV19 to TRBJ1-5, with D perhaps matching TRBD1 (6 bases). CDR3 length: 15 residues. With 5 bases removed from V and 3 bases from J, the gap between germline ends came to 14 bases. From germline, CDR1 is LNHDA and CDR2 SQIVND (reference sequence). In DNA, the CDR3 is TGTGCCAGTAGTTCATTTGTGGGGGCCAATCAGCCCCAGCATATT. As protein: CASSSFVGANQPQHI.

This clonotype was counted a few times. The V and J genes are TRBV4-3 and TRBJ2-1, with TRBD2 matching over 15 bases. This CDR3 has 17 residues. Germline CDR1 and CDR2: LGHNA and YSLEER. With V trimmed by 1 base and J by 8 bases, 6 bases remained unmatched. This chain's CDR3 is CASSQGTSGGAGDEQFF. In DNA form, the CDR3 reads TGCGCCAGCAGCCAAGGGACTAGCGGGGGGGCCGGGGATGAGCAGTTCTTC.

Ten or more counts support this clonotype. The gene calls are TRBV7-9 and TRBJ2-2; D unresolved. The CDR3 consists of 14 residues. The germline V gene encodes CDR1 SEHNR and CDR2 FQNEAQ (reference sequence). Trimming took 5 bases from V and 6 from J, leaving 13 bases between them. The CDR3 DNA is TGTGCCAGCAGCCTCCTCTTCGAGGCCGGGGAGCTGTTTTTT. Translated, it gives CASSLLFEAGELFF.